This T cell receptor beta chain is drawn from a study of patients and donors after allogeneic stem cell transplantation. The germline V and J ends were trimmed by 5 bases and 4 bases, with 9 bases remaining between them. The CDR3 contains 14 residues. Germline CDR1 ENHRY, CDR2 SYGVKD. TCRdb independently ran MiXCR on the RT-PCR reads; one entry per CDR3 protein. The data hold roughly 960,000 distinct CDR3 sequences, with more than 15% observed a single time. The receptor's source is a human donor who was either an allogeneic HSCT recipient or a stem cell or donor lymphocyte infusion donor (not recorded which). It is not recorded whose cells these are; they may come from a transplant donor. The V call is TRBV10-3, the J call TRBJ2-6, with D tentatively TRBD1 (6 bases). Sequencing was carried out using blood, either unsorted or a sorted T cell fraction (not recorded which). For the CDR3, the DNA is TGTGCCATCAGTTCAGGGGTAGGGGCCAACGTCCTGACTTTC. This translates into CAISSGVGANVLTF.